These 10 T cell receptor beta chains were sequenced from one sample in a study of CD8 T cells in Susac syndrome. A quantity of roughly 0.5 to 1 ug RNA underwent reverse transcription using random hexamers. Each CDR3 protein gets one entry after TCRdb re-called the immunoSEQ multiplex PCR reads with MiXCR. The sample includes 150,000 to 200,000 distinct CDR3 sequences, more than 90% of them seen just once. The sequencing input was CD4+ T cells from PBMCs. The receptor source for this set is a human donor in good health.

The chain recombines TRBV6-2 or TRBV6-3 with TRBJ2-1, with D possibly matching TRBD2 (5 bases). Germline V lookup: CDR1 MNHEY, CDR2 SVGEGT. The CDR3 runs 13 residues. The V gene lost 6 bases and the J gene lost 1 base, with 7 bases spanning the gap. The DNA of the CDR3 is TGTGCCAGCAGGACGGGGTCCTACAATGAGCAGTTCTTC. This encodes CASRTGSYNEQFF.

The chain combines TRBV29-1 with TRBJ2-3; 10 bases are shared with TRBD2. The CDR3 spans 13 residues. Germline CDR1 SQVTM, CDR2 ANQGSEA. Trimming cost V 5 bases and J 9 bases; bases outside gene matches: 8. As DNA, the CDR3 is TGCAGCGTTTCCAGCGGGGGGGCCAAGACGCAGTATTTT. Protein product: CSVSSGGAKTQYF.

The V call is TRBV18, the J call TRBJ2-7; D is unclear. The CDR3 is 14 residues long. Trimming took off 6 bases at V and 0 bases at J, with 12 bases between the two ends. Germline CDR1 and CDR2: KGHSH and LQKENI. The CDR3 DNA reads TGTGCCAGCTCTCCTACAGTAGACTCCTACGAGCAGTACTTC. It codes for CASSPTVDSYEQYF.

The rearrangement joins TRBV28 to TRBJ1-2; D ambiguous. Trimming shortened V by 2 bases and J by 3 bases, and 10 bases separated the two germline ends. The germline gives CDR1 MDHEN, CDR2 SYDVKM. The CDR3 has 14 residues. CDR3 nucleotide sequence: TGTGCCAGCAGTTTAAGCGGGCGGTACTATGGCTACACCTTC. It encodes CASSLSGRYYGYTF.

In DNA, the CDR3 is TGCGCCAGCAGCGGGGGGGATTACGGGTCCCTACCAGAGACCCAGTACTTC. Translation: CASSGGDYGSLPETQYF. The chain joins TRBV5-1 to TRBJ2-5; 7 bases map to TRBD2. This CDR3 comprises 17 residues. The trim removed 4 bases at V and 4 bases at J, leaving 16 bases unmatched. Germline V lookup: CDR1 SGHRS, CDR2 YFSETQ.

The chain couples TRBV7-9 to TRBJ2-1, with TRBD1 identical over 12 bases. CDR1 is SEHNR, CDR2 FQNEAQ, per germline (reference sequence). This CDR3 is 15 amino acids long. With V trimmed by 5 bases and J by 8 bases, 7 bases remained unmatched. The CDR3 DNA sequence: TGTGCCAGCAGCCGGGGACAGGGGGCGCCCGATGAGCAGTTCTTC. This translates into CASSRGQGAPDEQFF.

DNA of the CDR3: TGTGCCACCATGAGTGAGAGTGGTGAGACCCAGTACTTC. As protein: CATMSESGETQYF. The chain links TRBV24-1 to TRBJ2-5; D is uncertain. The CDR3 is 13 residues long. V was trimmed by 8 bases and J by 5 bases, leaving 14 bases between them. The germline V gene has CDR1 KGHDR and CDR2 SFDVKD.

V is TRBV7-2 and J is TRBJ2-7, with 10 bases aligning to TRBD1. Per the germline V gene, CDR1 is SGHTA and CDR2 is FQGNSA. J was trimmed by 3 bases and V by 2 bases; bases with no gene match: 10. The CDR3 covers 17 residues. CDR3 protein: CASSLRPGTGDLYEQYF. The CDR3 DNA follows: TGTGCCAGCAGCTTAAGACCCGGGACAGGGGATCTCTACGAGCAGTACTTC.

J is TRBJ1-2 and V is TRBV25-1, with D perhaps matching TRBD1 (5 bases). The CDR3 consists of 12 residues. The ends were cut back, 2 bases at V and 7 bases at J, with 8 bases in the middle. CDR1 and CDR2 (germline): MGHDK, SYGVNS. CDR3 nucleotides: TGTGCCAGCAGTGAACAGGGAGGTGGCTACACCTTC. This encodes CASSEQGGGYTF.

The chain recombines TRBV20-1 with TRBJ1-1; 9 bases fit TRBD1. The CDR3 has 14 amino acids. The V gene's germline CDR1 is DFQATT and CDR2 SNEGSKA (reference sequence). J lost 5 bases, V lost 6 bases, and 10 bases had no gene match. The CDR3 sequence is CSALTGTGRTEAFF. CDR3 coding DNA: TGCAGTGCCCTTACCGGGACAGGGCGGACTGAAGCTTTCTTT.